This T cell receptor beta chain was sequenced during a study of blood T cell repertoires in COVID-19. Study context: The United States, Italy and Spain provided the acute and convalescent COVID-19 samples. T cells, B-cell-depleted T cells, or PBMCs provided the cDNA or gDNA that served as material.

This CDR3 is built from 11 residues. CDR1 is MNHEY, CDR2 SVGEGT, per germline. The V and J ends lost 4 bases and 5 bases respectively, with 5 bases between them. Sequencing was performed with immunoSEQ multiplex PCR; in TCRdb, only in-frame clones are kept and a portion is missing. The sample carries approximately 300,000 clones, around 80% recorded once. The V and J genes are TRBV6-2 or TRBV6-3 and TRBJ1-1; unclear D gene. Sequenced: peripheral blood. This receptor was taken from a woman in her forties or fifties with acute or convalescent COVID-19. For the CDR3, the DNA is TGTGCCAGCAGTTTTCTGACTGAAGCTTTCTTT. Encoded protein: CASSFLTEAFF.